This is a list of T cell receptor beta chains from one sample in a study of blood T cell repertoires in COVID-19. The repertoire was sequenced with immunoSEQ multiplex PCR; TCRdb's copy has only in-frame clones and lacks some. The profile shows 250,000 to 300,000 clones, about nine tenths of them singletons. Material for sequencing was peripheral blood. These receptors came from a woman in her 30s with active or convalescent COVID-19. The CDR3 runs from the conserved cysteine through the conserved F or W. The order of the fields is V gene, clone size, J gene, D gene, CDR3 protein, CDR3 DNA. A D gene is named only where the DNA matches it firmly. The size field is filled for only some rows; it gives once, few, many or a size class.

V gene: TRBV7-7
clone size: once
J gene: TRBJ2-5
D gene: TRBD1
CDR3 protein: CASSILQGALETQYF
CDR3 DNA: TGTGCTAGCAGCATATTACAGGGGGCGTTGGAGACCCAGTACTTC

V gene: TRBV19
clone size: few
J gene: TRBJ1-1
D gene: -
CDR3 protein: CASTLEGRTGTEAFF
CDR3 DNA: TGTGCCAGTACCTTGGAGGGACGGACGGGCACTGAAGCTTTCTTT

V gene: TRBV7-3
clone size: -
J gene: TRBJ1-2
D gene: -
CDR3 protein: CASSPSFGGAFLDSYTF
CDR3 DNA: TGTGCCAGCAGTCCCTCGTTCGGTGGAGCGTTTTTGGACAGCTACACCTTC

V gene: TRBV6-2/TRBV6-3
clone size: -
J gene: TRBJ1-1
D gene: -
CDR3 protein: CASSRTENTEAFF
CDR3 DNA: TGTGCCAGCAGTAGGACAGAGAACACTGAAGCTTTCTTT

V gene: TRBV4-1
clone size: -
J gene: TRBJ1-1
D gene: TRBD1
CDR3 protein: CASSPIGQGNTEAFF
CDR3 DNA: TGCGCCAGCAGCCCCATCGGACAGGGGAACACTGAAGCTTTCTTT

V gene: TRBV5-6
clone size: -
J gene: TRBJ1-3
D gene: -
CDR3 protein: CASSLGIHRNTIYF
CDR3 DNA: TGTGCCAGCAGCTTGGGTATACACCGAAACACCATATATTTT

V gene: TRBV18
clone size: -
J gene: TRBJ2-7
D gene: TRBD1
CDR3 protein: CASSPGQGKRRSYEQYF
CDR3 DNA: TGTGCCAGCTCACCGGGACAGGGAAAACGGCGGAGCTACGAGCAGTACTTC

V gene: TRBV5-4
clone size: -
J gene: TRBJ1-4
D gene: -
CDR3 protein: CASSLASEGINEKLFF
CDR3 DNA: TGTGCCAGCAGCTTGGCCTCGGAGGGAATTAATGAAAAACTGTTTTTT

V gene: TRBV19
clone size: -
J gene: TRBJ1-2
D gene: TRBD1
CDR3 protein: CASSTNGQAVPLYGYTF
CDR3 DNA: TGTGCCAGTAGCACAAATGGACAGGCAGTACCCCTCTATGGCTACACCTTC

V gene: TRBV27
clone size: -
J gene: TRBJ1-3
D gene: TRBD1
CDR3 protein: CASSLSPTGGGNTIYF
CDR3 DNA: TGTGCCAGCAGTTTAAGCCCCACAGGGGGCGGAAACACCATATATTTT

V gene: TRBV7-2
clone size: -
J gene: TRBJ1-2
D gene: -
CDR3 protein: CASTEIGYYGYTF
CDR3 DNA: TGTGCCAGCACCGAAATCGGGTACTATGGCTACACCTTC

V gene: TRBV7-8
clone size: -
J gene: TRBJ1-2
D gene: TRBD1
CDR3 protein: CASSPPRDRVGDNYGYTF
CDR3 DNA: TGTGCCAGCAGCCCGCCCCGGGACAGGGTCGGGGATAACTATGGCTACACCTTC

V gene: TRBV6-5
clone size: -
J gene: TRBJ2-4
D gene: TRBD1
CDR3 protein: CASRRQGAGNIQYF
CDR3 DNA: TGTGCCAGCAGGAGACAGGGGGCGGGAAACATTCAGTACTTC

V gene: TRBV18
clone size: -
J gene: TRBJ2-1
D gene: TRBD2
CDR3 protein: CASSASGGLYNEQFF
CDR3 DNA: TGTGCCAGCTCGGCTAGCGGGGGGCTTTACAATGAGCAGTTCTTC

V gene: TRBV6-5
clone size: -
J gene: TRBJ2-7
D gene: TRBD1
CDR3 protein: CASRRGDRGLYEQYF
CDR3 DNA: TGTGCCAGCAGGCGTGGGGACAGGGGGCTTTACGAGCAGTACTTC

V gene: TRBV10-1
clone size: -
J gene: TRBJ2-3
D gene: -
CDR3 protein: CASSESSGPDTQYF
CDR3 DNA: TGCGCCAGCAGTGAGTCGAGTGGGCCAGATACGCAGTATTTT

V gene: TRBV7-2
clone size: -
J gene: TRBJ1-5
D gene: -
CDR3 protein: CASSLGATASHSNQPQHF
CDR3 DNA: TGTGCCAGCAGCTTAGGGGCGACAGCCAGCCATAGCAATCAGCCCCAGCATTTT

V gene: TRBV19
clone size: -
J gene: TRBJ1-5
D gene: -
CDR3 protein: CASAGGNQPQHF
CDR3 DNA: TGTGCCAGTGCGGGTGGGAATCAGCCCCAGCATTTT

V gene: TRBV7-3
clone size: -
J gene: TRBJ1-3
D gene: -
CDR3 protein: CASSLWQNSGNTIYF
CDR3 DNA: TGTGCCAGCAGCTTATGGCAGAACTCTGGAAACACCATATATTTT

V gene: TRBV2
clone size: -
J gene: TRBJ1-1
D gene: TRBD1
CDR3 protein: CASRAVRTGPEAFF
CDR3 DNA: TGTGCCAGCAGAGCGGTGCGGACAGGGCCTGAAGCTTTCTTT

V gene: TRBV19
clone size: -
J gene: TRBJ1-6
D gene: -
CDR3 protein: CASSISGYSPLHF
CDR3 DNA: TGTGCCAGTAGTATTTCGGGGTACTCACCCCTCCACTTT

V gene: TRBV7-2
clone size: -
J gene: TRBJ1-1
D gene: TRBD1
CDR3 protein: CASSSQGQLNTEAFF
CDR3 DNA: TGTGCCAGCAGCTCTCAGGGACAGCTTAACACTGAAGCTTTCTTT

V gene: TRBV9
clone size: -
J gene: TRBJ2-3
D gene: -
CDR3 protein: CASSPLGDTQYF
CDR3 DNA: TGTGCCAGCAGCCCCCTCGGTGATACGCAGTATTTT

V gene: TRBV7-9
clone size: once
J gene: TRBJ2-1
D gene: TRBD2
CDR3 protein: CASSFGLASNEQFF
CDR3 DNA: TGTGCCAGCAGCTTCGGACTAGCTTCAAATGAGCAGTTCTTC

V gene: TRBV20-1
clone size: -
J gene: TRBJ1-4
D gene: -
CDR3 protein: CSAPRGEKLFF
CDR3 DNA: TGCAGTGCTCCCAGAGGGGAAAAACTGTTTTTT

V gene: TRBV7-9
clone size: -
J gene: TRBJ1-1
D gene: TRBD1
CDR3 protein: CASSRQGGTEAFF
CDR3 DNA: TGTGCCAGCAGCCGACAGGGGGGCACTGAAGCTTTCTTT

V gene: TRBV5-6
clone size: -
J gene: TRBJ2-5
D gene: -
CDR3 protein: CASSLPGVGETQYF
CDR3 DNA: TGTGCCAGCAGCTTGCCCGGGGTGGGAGAGACCCAGTACTTC

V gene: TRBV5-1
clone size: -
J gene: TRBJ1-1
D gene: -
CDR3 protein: CASSLAGGMNTEAFF
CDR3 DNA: TGCGCCAGCAGCTTGGCGGGGGGGATGAACACTGAAGCTTTCTTT

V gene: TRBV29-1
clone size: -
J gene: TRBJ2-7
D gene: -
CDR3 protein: CSVEGVSSYEQYF
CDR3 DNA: TGCAGCGTTGAAGGAGTATCCTCCTACGAGCAGTACTTC

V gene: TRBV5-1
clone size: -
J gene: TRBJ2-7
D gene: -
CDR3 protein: CASSSGKPYEQYF
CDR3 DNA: TGCGCCAGCAGCTCTGGCAAACCCTACGAGCAGTACTTC

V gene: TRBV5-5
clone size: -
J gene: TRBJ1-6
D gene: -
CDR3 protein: CASSPGVGDSPLHF
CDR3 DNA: TGTGCCAGCAGCCCAGGGGTTGGGGATTCACCCCTCCACTTT

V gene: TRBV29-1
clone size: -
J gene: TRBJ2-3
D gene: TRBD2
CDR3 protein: CSVEGRVGDMSTSGGSQDTQYF
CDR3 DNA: TGCAGCGTTGAAGGAAGGGTAGGGGACATGTCGACTAGCGGGGGCTCCCAGGATACGCAGTATTTT

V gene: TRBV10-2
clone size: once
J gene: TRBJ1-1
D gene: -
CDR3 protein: CASRGVVNTEAFF
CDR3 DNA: TGCGCCAGCAGAGGGGTGGTCAACACTGAAGCTTTCTTT

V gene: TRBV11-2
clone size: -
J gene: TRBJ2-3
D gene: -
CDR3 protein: CASSLELAIGTDTQYF
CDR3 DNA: TGTGCCAGCAGCTTAGAGTTAGCCATAGGCACAGATACGCAGTATTTT

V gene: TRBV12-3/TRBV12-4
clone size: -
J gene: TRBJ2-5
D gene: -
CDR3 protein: CASRPRGRETQYF
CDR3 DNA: TGTGCCAGCAGGCCCAGGGGGAGGGAGACCCAGTACTTC

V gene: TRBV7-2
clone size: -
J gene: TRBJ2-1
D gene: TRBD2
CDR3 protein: CASSLEVAGNNEQFF
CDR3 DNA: TGTGCCAGCAGCTTAGAAGTAGCGGGGAACAATGAGCAGTTCTTC

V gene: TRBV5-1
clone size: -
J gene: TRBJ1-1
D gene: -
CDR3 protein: CASSLNAENTEAFF
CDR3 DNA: TGCGCCAGCAGCTTGAATGCAGAGAACACTGAAGCTTTCTTT

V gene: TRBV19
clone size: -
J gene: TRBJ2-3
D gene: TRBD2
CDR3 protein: CASRPAGDTDTQYF
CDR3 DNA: TGTGCCAGTAGACCAGCGGGGGACACAGATACGCAGTATTTT

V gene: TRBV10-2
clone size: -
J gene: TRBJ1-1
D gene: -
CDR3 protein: CASAAGGGMNTEAFF
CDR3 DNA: TGCGCCAGCGCGGCGGGGGGAGGCATGAACACTGAAGCTTTCTTT

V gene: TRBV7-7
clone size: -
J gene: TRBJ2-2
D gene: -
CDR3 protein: CASSLQAPPGELFF
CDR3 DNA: TGTGCTAGCAGCTTACAGGCCCCACCCGGGGAGCTGTTTTTT

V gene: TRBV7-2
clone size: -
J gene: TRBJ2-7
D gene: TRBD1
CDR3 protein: CASSRGQGNDEQYF
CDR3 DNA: TGTGCCAGCAGCCGTGGACAGGGTAACGACGAGCAGTACTTC

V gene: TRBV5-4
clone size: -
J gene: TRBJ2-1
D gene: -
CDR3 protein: CASSLSGPSYNEQFF
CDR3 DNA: TGTGCCAGCAGCTTGAGCGGGCCCTCCTACAATGAGCAGTTCTTC

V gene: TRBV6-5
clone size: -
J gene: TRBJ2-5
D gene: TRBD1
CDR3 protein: CASSKGTGALETQYF
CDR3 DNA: TGTGCCAGCAGCAAAGGGACAGGGGCTTTAGAGACCCAGTACTTC

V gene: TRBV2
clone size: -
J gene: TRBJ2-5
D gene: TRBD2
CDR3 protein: CASSVPSGGARETQYF
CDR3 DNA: TGTGCCAGCAGCGTCCCTAGCGGGGGGGCCCGGGAGACCCAGTACTTC

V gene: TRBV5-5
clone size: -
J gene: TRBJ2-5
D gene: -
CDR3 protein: CASSLRLGAEKETQYF
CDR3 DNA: TGTGCCAGCAGCCTACGCCTGGGGGCGGAGAAAGAGACCCAGTACTTC

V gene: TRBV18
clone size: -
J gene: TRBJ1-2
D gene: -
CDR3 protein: CASSRPGGYTF
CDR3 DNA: TGTGCCAGCTCACGACCGGGCGGCTACACCTTC

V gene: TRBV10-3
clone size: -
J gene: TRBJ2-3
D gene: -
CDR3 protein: CAISGAGKDTQYF
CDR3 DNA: TGTGCCATCAGTGGGGCGGGGAAAGATACGCAGTATTTT

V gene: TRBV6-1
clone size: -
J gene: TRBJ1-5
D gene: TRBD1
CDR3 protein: CASSAPTGGYSPPQHF
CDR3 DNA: TGTGCCAGCAGTGCCCCGACAGGGGGATATTCTCCGCCCCAGCATTTT

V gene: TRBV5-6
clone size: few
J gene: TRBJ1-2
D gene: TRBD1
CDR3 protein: CASSSGQFYGYTF
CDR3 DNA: TGTGCCAGCAGCTCGGGACAGTTCTATGGCTACACCTTC

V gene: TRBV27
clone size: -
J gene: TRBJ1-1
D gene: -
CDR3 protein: CASSLSSRTEAFF
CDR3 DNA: TGTGCCAGCAGTTTATCGAGTAGAACTGAAGCTTTCTTT

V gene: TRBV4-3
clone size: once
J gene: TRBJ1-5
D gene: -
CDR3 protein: CASSPGLHSNQPQHF
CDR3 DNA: TGCGCCAGCAGCCCAGGACTACATAGCAATCAGCCCCAGCATTTT

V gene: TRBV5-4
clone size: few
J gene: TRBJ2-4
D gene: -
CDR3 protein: CASSHGGGGGAKNIQYF
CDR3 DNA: TGTGCCAGCAGCCACGGCGGGGGCGGGGGAGCCAAAAACATTCAGTACTTC

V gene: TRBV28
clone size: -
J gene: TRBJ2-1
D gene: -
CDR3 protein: CASSFDRGSGRGYNEQFF
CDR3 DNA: TGTGCCAGCAGTTTCGACAGGGGCAGTGGGAGGGGGTACAATGAGCAGTTCTTC

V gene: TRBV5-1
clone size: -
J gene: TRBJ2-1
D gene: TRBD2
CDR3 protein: CASSPNPGTSGDNEQFF
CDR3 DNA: TGCGCCAGCAGCCCCAACCCCGGGACTAGCGGGGACAATGAGCAGTTCTTC